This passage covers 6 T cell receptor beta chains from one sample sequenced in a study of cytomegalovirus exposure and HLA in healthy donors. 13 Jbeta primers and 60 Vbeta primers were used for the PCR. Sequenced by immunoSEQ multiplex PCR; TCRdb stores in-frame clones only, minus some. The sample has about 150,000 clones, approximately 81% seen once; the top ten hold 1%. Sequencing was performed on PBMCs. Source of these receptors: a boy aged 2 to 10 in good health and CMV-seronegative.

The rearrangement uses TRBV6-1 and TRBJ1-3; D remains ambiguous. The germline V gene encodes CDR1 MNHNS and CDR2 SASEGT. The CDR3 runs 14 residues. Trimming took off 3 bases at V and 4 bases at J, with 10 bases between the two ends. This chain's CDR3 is CASSDQAEGNTIYF. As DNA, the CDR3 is TGTGCCAGCAGTGACCAGGCAGAGGGAAACACCATATATTTT.

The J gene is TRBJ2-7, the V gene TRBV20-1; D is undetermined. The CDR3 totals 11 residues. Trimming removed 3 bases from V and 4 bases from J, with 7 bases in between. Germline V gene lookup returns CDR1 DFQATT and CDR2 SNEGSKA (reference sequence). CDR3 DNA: TGCAGTGCTAGCCCCACTTACGAGCAGTACTTC. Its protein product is CSASPTYEQYF.

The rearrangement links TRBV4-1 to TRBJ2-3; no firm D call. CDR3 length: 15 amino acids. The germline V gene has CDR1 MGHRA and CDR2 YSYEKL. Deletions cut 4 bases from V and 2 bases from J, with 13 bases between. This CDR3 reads CASSPLVSPTDTQYF. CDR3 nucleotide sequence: TGCGCCAGCAGCCCTTTGGTTAGCCCCACAGATACGCAGTATTTT.

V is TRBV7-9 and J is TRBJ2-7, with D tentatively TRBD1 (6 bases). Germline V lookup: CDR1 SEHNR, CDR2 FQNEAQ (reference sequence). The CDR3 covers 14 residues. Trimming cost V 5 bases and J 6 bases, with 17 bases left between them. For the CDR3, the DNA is TGTGCCAGCAGCCCACCCGGGACACCCGTCGAGCAGTACGTC. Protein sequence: CASSPPGTPVEQYV.

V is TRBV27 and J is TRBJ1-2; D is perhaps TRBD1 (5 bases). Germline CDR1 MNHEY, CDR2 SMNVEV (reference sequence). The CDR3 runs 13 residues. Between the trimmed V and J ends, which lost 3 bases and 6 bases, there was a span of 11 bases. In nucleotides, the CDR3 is TGTGCCAGCAGTTTCTGGGCAGGGAATGGCTACACCTTC. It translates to CASSFWAGNGYTF.

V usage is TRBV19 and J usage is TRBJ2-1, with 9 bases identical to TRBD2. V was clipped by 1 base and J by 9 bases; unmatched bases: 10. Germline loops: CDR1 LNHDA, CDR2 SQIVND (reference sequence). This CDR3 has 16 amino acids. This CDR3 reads CASSIVWAGGNAEQFF. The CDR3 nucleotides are TGTGCCAGTAGTATAGTGTGGGCGGGAGGGAACGCTGAGCAGTTCTTC.